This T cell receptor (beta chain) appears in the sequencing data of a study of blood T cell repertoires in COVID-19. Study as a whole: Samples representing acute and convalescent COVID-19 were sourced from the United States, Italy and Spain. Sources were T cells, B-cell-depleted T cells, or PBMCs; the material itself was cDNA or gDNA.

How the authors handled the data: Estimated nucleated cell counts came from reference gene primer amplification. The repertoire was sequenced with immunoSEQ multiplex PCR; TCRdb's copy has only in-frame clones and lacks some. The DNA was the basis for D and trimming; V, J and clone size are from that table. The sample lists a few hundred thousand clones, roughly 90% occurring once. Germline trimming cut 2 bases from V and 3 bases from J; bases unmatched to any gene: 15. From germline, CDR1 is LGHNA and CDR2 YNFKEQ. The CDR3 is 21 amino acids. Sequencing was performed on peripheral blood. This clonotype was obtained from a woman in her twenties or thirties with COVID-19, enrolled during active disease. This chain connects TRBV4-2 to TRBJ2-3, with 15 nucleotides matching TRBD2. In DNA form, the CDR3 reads TGTGCCAGCAGCCAACAACGCCCCGGACTAGCGGGGGGGCCTAGAACAGATACGCAGTATTTT. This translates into CASSQQRPGLAGGPRTDTQYF.